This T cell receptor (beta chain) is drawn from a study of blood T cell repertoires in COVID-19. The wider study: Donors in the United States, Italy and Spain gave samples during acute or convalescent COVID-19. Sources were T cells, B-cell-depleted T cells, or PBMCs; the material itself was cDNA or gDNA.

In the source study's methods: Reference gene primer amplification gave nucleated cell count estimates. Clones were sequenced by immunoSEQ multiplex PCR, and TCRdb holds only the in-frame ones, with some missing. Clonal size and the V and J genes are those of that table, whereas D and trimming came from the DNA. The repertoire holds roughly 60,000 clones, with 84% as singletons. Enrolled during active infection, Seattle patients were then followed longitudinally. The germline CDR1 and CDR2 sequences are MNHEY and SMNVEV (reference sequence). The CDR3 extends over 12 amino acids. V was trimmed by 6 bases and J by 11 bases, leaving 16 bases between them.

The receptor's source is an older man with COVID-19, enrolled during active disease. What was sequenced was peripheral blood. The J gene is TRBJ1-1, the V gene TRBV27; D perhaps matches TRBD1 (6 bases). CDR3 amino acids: CASRRTAGRAFF. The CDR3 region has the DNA TGTGCCAGCAGGCGGACAGCCGGAAGGGCTTTCTTT.